The T cell receptor (beta chain) under discussion was sequenced for a study of CD8 T cells in Susac syndrome (dated by TCRdb to about 2019). Regarding the study in general: Among the Susac syndrome patients who were sequenced, clinically active disease was present in five or six and clinical remission was observed in roughly eight. At blood withdrawal, Susac syndrome patients were either therapy-naive, taking corticosteroids (in some cases with IVIg as well), or taking IVIg alone. The study used repertoire sequencing to test whether antigen drove CD8+ T cell activation and differentiation in Susac syndrome. CD8+ T cell repertoire clonality was compared between about a dozen healthy donors, around 14 Susac syndrome patients and around 15 multiple sclerosis patients. Overall study outcomes, separate from this receptor: Clonal expansion was seen in Susac syndrome CD8+ repertoires, peaking in CD8+ TEMRA cells and being greater in clinically active patients than in remitting ones. The number of individuals in the TCR sequencing and HLA analysis was recognized as being relatively small. Roughly 17 and five Susac-specific public clones were found in the total CD8+ and CD8+ TEMRA repertoires, respectively.

Turning to this clonotype: Its antigen has not been determined. No base-level quality is on record; no much larger clone is a single base apart.

Peripheral blood CD8+ and CD4+ T cells from healthy donors, Susac syndrome patients and multiple sclerosis patients were profiled by high-throughput TCR beta sequencing. The Susac syndrome patients fulfilled recently defined diagnostic criteria for either definite or probable disease. CD8+ TEMRA cells were enriched by FACS, while bulk CD8+ and CD4+ T cells were purified by magnetic negative isolation. Blood was collected in EDTA tubes and processed within 24 hours, with PBMCs isolated through density gradient centrifugation. PBMCs intended for TCR sequencing were cryopreserved in liquid nitrogen and were subsequently thawed in a 37 degrees C water bath. The sorted or isolated CD4+, CD8+ and CD8+ TEMRA cells had a purity of 90% or higher. RNA was extracted using the RNeasy kit, and about 0.45 to 1 microgram was reverse transcribed with random hexamers. The immunoSEQ multiplex PCR assay, covering 54 Vbeta and 13 Jbeta segments, was used to amplify TCR beta CDR3 regions. PCR amplification bias was corrected using a synthetic template baseline for primer optimization and computational correction. The authors processed their data as follows. Reads were assigned to V, D and J genes according to IMGT and analyzed in immunoSEQ Analyzer, with only productive sequences retained. To calculate clonality, Shannon entropy was normalized by log2 of the number of productive unique sequences and then subtracted from one. Public and private clones were assessed among the 100 most prevalent clones of each patient and control. Clones were defined as Susac-specific when absent from the healthy and MS cohorts, from roughly 1,000 published viral clones and from other ImmuneACCESS disease sequences. Using fastp trimming at Q25 and MiXCR clonotype assembly, TCRdb reanalyzed the public sequencing data and kept in-frame beta chains. Merged by CDR3 protein, the rows form single entries marked with the most common genes and DNA. The V and J calls come from TCRdb's annotation, not from the publication. The sample table contains about 130,000 distinct CDR3 sequences; only one count was recorded for 85% to 95% of them. About 0.18% of the sample goes to the ten largest clones.

Sequencing was performed on CD8+ T cells from PBMCs. This TCR came from a human donor with Susac syndrome.

The CDR3 region reads CAWSVLAGLQETQYF. The nucleotides read TGTGCCTGGAGTGTGCTAGCGGGCCTACAAGAGACCCAGTACTTC. The chain is encoded by TRBV30 joined to TRBJ2-5, with 8 bases aligning to TRBD2. From V the trimming removes 0 bases and from J it removes 2 bases, while the gene matches leave 5 bases of the junction unaccounted for. Spanning cysteine to phenylalanine, the CDR3 consists of 15 amino acids. Only the CDR3 portion is preserved as DNA: 45 bases, with reading frame beginning at the first base. The germline V gene (reference sequence) specifies GTSNPN as CDR1 and SVGIG as CDR2.